The entry below describes one TCR beta chain. Antigen specificity is unknown. The germline gives CDR1 LNHNV, CDR2 YYDKDF (reference sequence). The junction had 7 bases not matched to a gene; V was cut back by 6 bases and J by 5 bases. The CDR3 extends over 13 amino acids. Primers: 60 Vbeta forward and 13 Jbeta reverse. Sequenced by immunoSEQ multiplex PCR; TCRdb stores in-frame clones only, minus some. The sample consists of roughly 140,000 clones, about three quarters of them appearing once. This record belongs to a study of cytomegalovirus exposure and HLA in healthy donors. General study points: The likely explanation for a cluster of highly shared sequence variants was sequencing artifact. For TCR beta chains, V- and J-gene trimming was later linked to a missense DCLRE1C variant. Upon later analysis, TCR association rates were observed to vary by HLA locus, being highest for DRB1 and lowest for HLA-C. Presence/absence analysis assumed near-uniform sequencing depth across donors.

This rearrangement joins TRBV15 to TRBJ2-7; 7 positions match TRBD2. The TCR originated in a male donor in good health and CMV-seronegative. Sample: PBMCs. The DNA of the CDR3 is TGTGCCACCAGGGTGGGAGGGTCCCACGAGCAGTACTTC. This codes for CATRVGGSHEQYF.